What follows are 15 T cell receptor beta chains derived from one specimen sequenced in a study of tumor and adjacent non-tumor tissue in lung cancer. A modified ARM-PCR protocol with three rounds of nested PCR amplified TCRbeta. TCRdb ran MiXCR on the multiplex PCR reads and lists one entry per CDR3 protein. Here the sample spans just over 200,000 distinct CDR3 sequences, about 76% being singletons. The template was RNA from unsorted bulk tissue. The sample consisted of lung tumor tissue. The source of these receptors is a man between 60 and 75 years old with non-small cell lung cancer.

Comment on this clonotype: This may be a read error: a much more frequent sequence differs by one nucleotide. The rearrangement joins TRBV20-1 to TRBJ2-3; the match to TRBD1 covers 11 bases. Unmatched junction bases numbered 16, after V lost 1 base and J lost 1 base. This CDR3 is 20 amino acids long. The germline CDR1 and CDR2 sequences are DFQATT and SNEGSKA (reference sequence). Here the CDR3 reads CSARVSRGQGVGSRTDTQYF. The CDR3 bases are TGCAGTGCTAGAGTCAGTAGGGGACAGGGGGTAGGATCCCGCACAGATACGCAGTATTTT.

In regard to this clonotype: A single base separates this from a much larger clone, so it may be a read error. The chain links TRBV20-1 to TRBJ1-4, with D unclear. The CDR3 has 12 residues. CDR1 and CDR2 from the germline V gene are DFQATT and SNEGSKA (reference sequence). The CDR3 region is CNANRQDEKLFF. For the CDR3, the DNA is TGCAATGCCAACCGACAAGATGAAAAACTGTTTTTT.

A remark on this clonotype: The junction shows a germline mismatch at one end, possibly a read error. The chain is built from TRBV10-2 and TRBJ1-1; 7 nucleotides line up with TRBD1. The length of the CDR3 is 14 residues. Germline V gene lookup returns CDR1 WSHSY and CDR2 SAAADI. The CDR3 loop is CASSEATGFIEALF. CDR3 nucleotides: TGCGCCAGCAGTGAGGCGACAGGGTTCATTGAAGCTTTATTT.

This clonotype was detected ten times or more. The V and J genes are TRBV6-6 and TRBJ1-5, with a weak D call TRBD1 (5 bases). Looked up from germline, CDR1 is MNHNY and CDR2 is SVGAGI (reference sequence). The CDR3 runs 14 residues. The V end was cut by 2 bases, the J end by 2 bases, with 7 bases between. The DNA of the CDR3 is TGTGCCAGCAGTTACGGGGGGGGCAATCAGCCCCAGCATTTT. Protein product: CASSYGGGNQPQHF.

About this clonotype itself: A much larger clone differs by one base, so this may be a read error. The CDR3 nucleotides are TGTGCCAGCAGCTCCCGGAGGGGAGGAGATACCCAGTACTTC. Its protein product is CASSSRRGGDTQYF. The V and J genes are TRBV5-6 and TRBJ2-5, with D possibly being TRBD2 (6 bases). From germline, CDR1 is SGHDT and CDR2 YYEEEE. This CDR3 is 14 amino acids long. The V end lost 3 bases, the J end lost 8 bases, and 17 bases lay between the germline ends.

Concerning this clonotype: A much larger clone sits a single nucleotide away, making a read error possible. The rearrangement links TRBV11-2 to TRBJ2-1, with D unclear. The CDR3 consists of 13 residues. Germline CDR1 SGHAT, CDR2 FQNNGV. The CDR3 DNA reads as TGTGCCAGCAGCTTAGGGCCTTACAATGGGCAGTTCTTC. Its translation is CASSLGPYNGQFF. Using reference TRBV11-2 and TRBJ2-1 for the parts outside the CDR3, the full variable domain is EAGVAQSPRYKIIEKRQSVAFWCNPISGHATLYWYQQILGQGPKLLIQFQNNGVVDDSQLPKDRFSAERLKGVDSTLKIQPAKLEDSAVYLCASSLGPYNGQFFGPGTRLTVL.

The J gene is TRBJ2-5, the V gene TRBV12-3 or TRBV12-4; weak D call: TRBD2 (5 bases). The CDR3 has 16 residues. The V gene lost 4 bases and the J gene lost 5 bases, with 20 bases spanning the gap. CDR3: CASSSTNSESTETQYF. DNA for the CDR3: TGTGCCAGCAGTTCCACGAATAGCGAGAGTACCGAGACCCAGTACTTC.

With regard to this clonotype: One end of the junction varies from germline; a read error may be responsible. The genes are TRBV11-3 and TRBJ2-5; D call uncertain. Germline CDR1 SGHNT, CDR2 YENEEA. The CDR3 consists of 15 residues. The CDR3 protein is CANSLGHLGQETQYF. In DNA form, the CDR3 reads TGTGCCAACAGCTTAGGCCACTTAGGCCAAGAGACCCAGTATTTC.

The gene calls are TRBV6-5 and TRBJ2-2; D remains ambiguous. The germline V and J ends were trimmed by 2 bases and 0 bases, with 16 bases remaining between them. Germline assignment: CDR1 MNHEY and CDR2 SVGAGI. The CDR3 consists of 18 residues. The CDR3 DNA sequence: TGTGCCAGCAGTTACGGCAGCCGAGGCAGCGCGAACACCGGGGAGCTGTTTTTT. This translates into CASSYGSRGSANTGELFF.

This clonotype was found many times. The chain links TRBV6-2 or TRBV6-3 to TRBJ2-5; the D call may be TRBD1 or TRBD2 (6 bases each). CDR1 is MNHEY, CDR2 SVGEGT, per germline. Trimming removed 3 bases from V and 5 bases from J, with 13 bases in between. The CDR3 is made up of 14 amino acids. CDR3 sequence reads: CASSYAGQEETQYF. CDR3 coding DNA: TGTGCCAGCAGTTATGCGGGACAAGAGGAGACCCAGTACTTC.

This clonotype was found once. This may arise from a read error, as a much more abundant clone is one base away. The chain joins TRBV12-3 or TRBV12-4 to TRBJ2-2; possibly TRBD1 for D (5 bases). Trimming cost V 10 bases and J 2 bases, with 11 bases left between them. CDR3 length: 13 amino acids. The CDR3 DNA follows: TGTGCCAACAGGACGGATAACACCGGGGAGCTGTTTTTT. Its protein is CANRTDNTGELFF.

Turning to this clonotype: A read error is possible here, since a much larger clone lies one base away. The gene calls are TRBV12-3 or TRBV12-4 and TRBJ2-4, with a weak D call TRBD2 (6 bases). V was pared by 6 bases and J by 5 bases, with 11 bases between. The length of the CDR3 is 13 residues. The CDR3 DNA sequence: TGTGCCAGCAGACTAGGCGGGGAAAACATTCAGTACTTC. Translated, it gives CASRLGGENIQYF.

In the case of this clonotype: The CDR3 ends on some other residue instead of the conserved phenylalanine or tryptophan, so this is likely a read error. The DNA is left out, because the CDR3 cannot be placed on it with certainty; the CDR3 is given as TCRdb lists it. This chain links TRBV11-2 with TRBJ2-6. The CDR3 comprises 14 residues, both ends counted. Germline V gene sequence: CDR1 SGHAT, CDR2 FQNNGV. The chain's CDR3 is CTSSPISGTNVMTS.

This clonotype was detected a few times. In DNA, the CDR3 is TGCAGTGCTCTAGTGGGAGCCTACGAGCAGTACTTC. Its protein product is CSALVGAYEQYF. This rearrangement joins TRBV20-1 to TRBJ2-7; D is perhaps TRBD2 (5 bases). V lost 5 bases to trimming and J lost 2 bases, with 10 bases between them. CDR1 is DFQATT and CDR2 is SNEGSKA in the germline V gene (reference sequence). The CDR3 sequence is 12 residues long.

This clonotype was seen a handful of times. As DNA, the CDR3 is TGTGCCAGCAGTTACCGGACTAGCGGGCAGTTCTTC. Translation gives CASSYRTSGQFF. This chain joins TRBV6-2 or TRBV6-3 and TRBJ2-1; 10 nucleotides agree with TRBD2. V was clipped by 2 bases and J by 12 bases; unmatched bases: 1. The length of the CDR3 is 12 residues. Looked up from germline, CDR1 is MNHEY and CDR2 is SVGEGT.